A single sample is the source of the 26 T cell receptor beta chains below, sequenced in a study of blood T cell repertoires in COVID-19. Profiling relied on immunoSEQ multiplex PCR, and the TCRdb table lists in-frame clones only, not all of them. Among about 140,000 clones listed, around 79% were seen once. Source material: PBMCs or T cells enriched from blood (not recorded which). These receptors were taken from a woman aged 50 to 65 who had recovered from COVID-19.

This clone was detected only once. The chain links TRBV6-6 to TRBJ2-5; 10 bases line up with TRBD2. Germline assignment: CDR1 MNHNY and CDR2 SVGAGI (reference sequence). The CDR3 runs 14 residues. V lost 7 bases, J lost 2 bases, and 4 bases stayed unmatched. CDR3 bases: TGTGCCAGCACGAAGCGGGGGGGACAAGAGACCCAGTACTTC. Encoded protein: CASTKRGGQETQYF.

This clone has only one observation. Written as DNA, the CDR3 is TGTGCCTGGAGTGTACGATCCCCCTCGACAGGGCGACCAGGAAACACCATATATTTT. Protein product: CAWSVRSPSTGRPGNTIYF. The gene calls are TRBV30 and TRBJ1-3; TRBD1 matches at 7 bases. The germline V gene encodes CDR1 GTSNPN and CDR2 SVGIG (reference sequence). Unmatched junction bases numbered 18, after V lost 0 bases and J lost 4 bases. The CDR3 covers 19 residues.

The genes are TRBV5-1 and TRBJ2-7; D is perhaps TRBD2 (6 bases). With 2 bases removed from V and 4 bases from J, the gap between germline ends came to 13 bases. This CDR3 is 14 amino acids long. Germline CDR1 reads SGHRS; CDR2 reads YFSETQ. The CDR3 DNA sequence: TGCGCCAGCAGCTTCCTCGGGAGTGGTTACGAGCAGTACTTC. This translates into CASSFLGSGYEQYF.

The chain combines TRBV12-3 or TRBV12-4 with TRBJ1-3, with D possibly matching TRBD1 (5 bases). There are 12 residues in the CDR3. The V gene lost 7 bases and the J gene lost 10 bases, with 14 bases spanning the gap. The CDR3: CASTRGERTIYF. The CDR3 region has the DNA TGTGCCAGCACCCGGGGGGAGAGGACCATATATTTT.

This clone was detected only a few times. The chain has TRBV19 and TRBJ1-2; maybe TRBD1 (6 bases). The CDR3 runs 14 residues. Germline V gene data show CDR1 as LNHDA and CDR2 as SQIVND (reference sequence). The V and J ends lost 2 bases and 1 base respectively, with 8 bases between them. The CDR3 reads CASSIQGLNYGYTF. CDR3 nucleotide sequence: TGTGCCAGTAGTATACAGGGGCTTAACTATGGCTACACCTTC.

This sequence joins TRBV6-4 and TRBJ2-2; the D is unclear. V lost 3 bases and J 4 bases, leaving 6 bases between the germline ends. Per germline, CDR1 MRHNA and CDR2 SNTAGT. The CDR3 runs to 13 residues. CDR3 protein: CASSEASTGELFF. As DNA, the CDR3 is TGTGCCAGCAGTGAAGCGTCCACCGGGGAGCTGTTTTTT.

The chain uses TRBV7-9 and TRBJ2-1; D is perhaps TRBD2 (6 bases). CDR1 is SEHNR and CDR2 is FQNEAQ in the germline V gene (reference sequence). This CDR3 region has 15 residues. V lost 4 bases and J 7 bases, leaving 17 bases between the germline ends. CDR3 DNA: TGTGCCAGCAGCTCAAGTATATATGGAGGGAATGAGCAGTTCTTC. Residues: CASSSSIYGGNEQFF.

This clone has a count of ten or more. The CDR3 nucleotides are TGTGCCAGCAGTACCGGGACAGACTACAATGAGCAGTTCTTC. Translated, it gives CASSTGTDYNEQFF. J is TRBJ2-1 and V is TRBV7-9, with 7 nucleotides matching TRBD1. CDR1 SEHNR and CDR2 FQNEAQ come from the germline V gene (reference sequence). V lost 6 bases and J lost 3; bases outside the gene matches: 5. The length of the CDR3 is 14 residues. Looking up the rest from reference TRBV7-9 and TRBJ2-1 gives the full variable domain: DTGVSQNPRHKITKRGQNVTFRCDPISEHNRLYWYRQTLGQGPEFLTYFQNEAQLEKSRLLSDRFSAERPKGSFSTLEIQRTEQGDSAMYLCASSTGTDYNEQFFGPGTRLTVL.

CDR3 DNA: TGTGCCAGCAACTCGGGGGACACCGGGGAGCTGTTTTTT. Translating gives CASNSGDTGELFF. This rearrangement joins TRBV7-9 to TRBJ2-2, with D tentatively TRBD2 (6 bases). V was clipped by 7 bases and J by 3 bases, with 9 bases between them. CDR3 length: 13 amino acids. CDR1 is SEHNR, CDR2 FQNEAQ, per germline (reference sequence).

This clone came up a few times. The CDR3 here is CASSQSDTIYF. In nucleotides, the CDR3 is TGTGCCAGCAGCCAGAGCGACACCATATATTTT. V usage is TRBV3-1 (or the pseudogene TRBV3-2) and J usage is TRBJ1-3; D not certain. CDR3 length: 11 residues. The V gene lost 3 bases and the J gene lost 8 bases, with 5 bases spanning the gap. Per the germline V gene, CDR1 is LGHDT and CDR2 is YNNKEL (reference sequence).

With regard to this clone: The same CDR3 arises from other DNA sequences in this sample as well. This sequence joins TRBV9 and TRBJ2-2, with D possibly matching TRBD1 (5 bases). Trimming stripped 4 bases from V and 5 bases from J, with 12 bases between. Germline assignment: CDR1 SGDLS and CDR2 YYNGEE. The CDR3 consists of 14 residues. The CDR3 loop reads CASSPPRGTGELFF. The DNA of the CDR3 is TGTGCCAGCAGCCCACCAAGGGGTACCGGGGAGCTGTTTTTT.

The chain combines TRBV30 with TRBJ1-6, with D unclear. The CDR3 is made up of 16 amino acids. The germline gives CDR1 GTSNPN, CDR2 SVGIG (reference sequence). V was trimmed by 0 bases and J by 0 bases, leaving 9 bases between them. The CDR3: CAWSVRRSSYNSPLHF. The CDR3 DNA follows: TGTGCCTGGAGTGTAAGGCGGAGCTCCTATAATTCACCCCTCCACTTT. The variable domain in full, with the rest retrieved from reference TRBV30 and TRBJ1-6, is SQTIHQWPATLVQPVGSPLSLECTVEGTSNPNLYWYRQAAGRGLQLLFYSVGIGQISSEVPQNLSASRPQDRQFILSSKKLLLSDSGFYLCAWSVRRSSYNSPLHFGNGTRLTVT.

The gene calls are TRBV4-1 and TRBJ1-1; tentative D call: TRBD1 (6 bases). The CDR3 has 16 amino acids. V shed 0 bases and J shed 6 bases, with 17 bases lying between them. Germline V gives CDR1 MGHRA, CDR2 YSYEKL. DNA for the CDR3: TGCGCCAGCAGCCAAGATAGTAGGGGGAGTTTGGCTGAAGCTTTCTTT. Its translation is CASSQDSRGSLAEAFF.

V gene TRBV9 combines with J gene TRBJ1-2, with 8 nucleotides matching TRBD1. The CDR3 is made up of 15 amino acids. Per the germline V gene, CDR1 is SGDLS and CDR2 is YYNGEE. V was pared by 2 bases and J by 6 bases, with 9 bases of the junction left unmatched. The chain's CDR3 is CASSVATDRADGYTF. DNA for the CDR3: TGTGCCAGCAGCGTGGCCACGGACAGGGCAGATGGCTACACCTTC.

The chain couples TRBV7-2 to TRBJ1-3; 7 nucleotides match TRBD1. V lost 2 bases and J lost 0; bases outside the gene matches: 10. Germline V gene sequence: CDR1 SGHTA, CDR2 FQGNSA. This CDR3 contains 18 residues. The CDR3 spells CASSLIPTGISSGNTIYF. CDR3 in DNA: TGTGCCAGCAGCTTAATACCGACAGGGATCAGCTCTGGAAACACCATATATTTT.

The J gene is TRBJ2-3, the V gene TRBV28; 12 bases align to TRBD2. CDR1 is MDHEN and CDR2 is SYDVKM in the germline V gene. The CDR3 is 15 amino acids. The junction had 9 bases not matched to a gene; V was cut back by 8 bases and J by 6 bases. For the CDR3, the DNA is TGTGCCAGCCTTGGGGCTAGCGGGAGGGCGGATACGCAGTATTTT. It translates to CASLGASGRADTQYF.

This clone was picked up a small number of times. The chain couples TRBV4-2 to TRBJ1-5, with 7 positions matching TRBD1. Germline CDR1 reads LGHNA; CDR2 reads YNFKEQ. With 1 base clipped from V and 7 bases from J, the junction kept 10 bases outside the gene matches. This CDR3 comprises 16 residues. The CDR3 nucleotides are TGTGCCAGCAGCCAAGGGTCCGACAGGGCAAAACAGCCCCAGCATTTT. This sequence encodes CASSQGSDRAKQPQHF.

Comments on this clone: This sample also contains other DNA sequences that code for the same CDR3. The V gene is TRBV5-6, the J gene TRBJ1-5; no reliable D call. Germline-derived CDR1 and CDR2 are SGHDT and YYEEEE. This CDR3 has 12 amino acids. Trimming removed 0 bases from V and 7 bases from J, with 5 bases in between. The chain's CDR3 is CASSLGRQPQHF. In nucleotides, the CDR3 is TGTGCCAGCAGCTTGGGCCGGCAGCCCCAGCATTTT.

This clone was seen just once. V gene TRBV5-1 combines with J gene TRBJ2-2; the match to TRBD1 covers 9 bases. Germline CDR1 SGHRS, CDR2 YFSETQ. V was pared by 1 base and J by 5 bases, with 3 bases of the junction left unmatched. The CDR3 totals 15 residues. The CDR3 here is CASSLLGQGTGELFF. The CDR3 coding sequence is TGCGCCAGCAGCTTGCTCGGACAGGGGACCGGGGAGCTGTTTTTT. Combining the CDR3 with reference TRBV5-1 and TRBJ2-2 gives the whole variable domain KAGVTQTPRYLIKTRGQQVTLSCSPISGHRSVSWYQQTPGQGLQFLFEYFSETQRNKGNFPGRFSGRQFSNSRSEMNVSTLELGDSALYLCASSLLGQGTGELFFGEGSRLTVL.

The chain combines TRBV7-6 with TRBJ1-1; D is undetermined. The germline gives CDR1 SGHVS, CDR2 FNYEAQ. The CDR3 length is 14 residues. Trimming pared 1 base from V and 7 bases from J, leaving 13 bases between. CDR3: CASSLGLGRGEAFF. In DNA, the CDR3 is TGTGCCAGCAGCTTAGGGTTAGGGCGGGGTGAAGCTTTCTTT.

The chain uses TRBV25-1 and TRBJ1-1; 7 bases map to TRBD1. The CDR3 has 16 amino acids. Germline V CDR1 and CDR2: MGHDK, SYGVNS. Germline trimming cut 6 bases from V and 5 bases from J; bases unmatched to any gene: 15. CDR3 region: CASRATGDLVGTEAFF. The CDR3 DNA follows: TGTGCCAGCAGGGCCACAGGGGATTTAGTTGGGACTGAAGCTTTCTTT.

J is TRBJ2-7 and V is TRBV28, with TRBD2 matching 7 bases. Germline CDR1 and CDR2: MDHEN and SYDVKM. V shed 2 bases, J shed 3 bases, and the junction held 4 bases outside the gene matches. The CDR3 has 14 residues. The chain's CDR3 is CASSLGGEGYEQYF. The DNA of the CDR3 is TGTGCCAGCAGTTTAGGCGGGGAGGGCTACGAGCAGTACTTC.

This clone was observed a single time. The rearrangement links TRBV27 to TRBJ2-7, with 7 bases lining up with TRBD2. The V and J ends lost 2 bases and 3 bases, in that order; junction bases with no gene match: 7. The CDR3 is made up of 15 amino acids. The germline gives CDR1 MNHEY, CDR2 SMNVEV (reference sequence). As DNA, the CDR3 is TGTGCCAGCAGTTTACTCCGGGAGGACCGCTACGAGCAGTACTTC. Translating it yields CASSLLREDRYEQYF.

The gene calls are TRBV5-4 and TRBJ1-2; no definite D call. Looked up from germline, CDR1 is SGHNT and CDR2 is YYREEE (reference sequence). The CDR3 consists of 15 residues. Trimming shortened V by 5 bases and J by 9 bases, and 23 bases separated the two germline ends. The CDR3 DNA follows: TGTGCCAGCAGTTCTACGCTCGGAGAACTTGATAGCTACACCTTC. This gives the protein CASSSTLGELDSYTF.

This sequence joins TRBV2 and TRBJ2-1; 9 bases align to TRBD2. The V gene end was trimmed by 3 bases and the J gene end by 2 bases; junction bases not matched to a gene: 14. Germline V lookup: CDR1 SNHLY, CDR2 FYNNEI. The CDR3 is made up of 19 amino acids. CDR3 protein: CASSDLGGGDHPAYNEQFF. The CDR3 DNA sequence: TGTGCCAGCAGTGATTTAGGCGGGGGGGACCATCCGGCCTACAATGAGCAGTTCTTC.

The chain is built from TRBV2 and TRBJ2-1, with D perhaps matching TRBD2 (5 bases). From germline, CDR1 is SNHLY and CDR2 FYNNEI. The germline V and J ends were trimmed by 9 bases and 9 bases, with 15 bases remaining between them. This CDR3 spans 12 amino acids. CDR3 bases: TGTGCCAGTACACCGAGGGATGGTGAGCAGTTCTTC. It yields the protein CASTPRDGEQFF.